The 5 T cell receptor beta chains below come from one sample, sequenced in a study of cytomegalovirus exposure and HLA in healthy donors (dated by TCRdb to 2016 to 2017). Library construction relied on the immunoSEQ multiplex PCR assay. For the multiplex PCR, a mixture combining 60 forward primers for TCR Vbeta segments and 13 reverse primers for TCR Jbeta segments was used. The immuneACCESS repertoire file appears here via TCRdb, limited to in-frame rearrangements. These files lack a portion of the clones; in checked studies, under half of the deficit traces to unresolved V genes, and the cause of the others is not known. This sample lists about 160,000 clones; more than 65% were detected once. Of the sample, around 3% is held by the ten largest clones. The sequenced sample was PBMCs. These receptor sequences come from a middle-aged woman in good health and CMV-seropositive.

The chain employs TRBV5-4 and TRBJ2-1, with 8 bases matching TRBD1. CDR1 and CDR2 (germline): SGHNT, YYREEE (reference sequence). This CDR3 is built from 14 residues. J was trimmed by 12 bases and V by 4 bases; bases with no gene match: 12. The CDR3 nucleotides read TGTGCCAGCAGCACCCCGGACAGGGTGGAAGGGCAGTTCTTC. Its translation is CASSTPDRVEGQFF.

This clone was observed once. V usage is TRBV2 and J usage is TRBJ2-1, with D perhaps matching TRBD2 (6 bases). There are 12 residues in the CDR3. The germline gives CDR1 SNHLY, CDR2 FYNNEI. V was shortened by 7 bases and J by 4 bases, with 8 bases between the two germline ends. The CDR3 here is CASTAGYNEQFF. DNA for the CDR3: TGTGCCAGCACGGCGGGATACAATGAGCAGTTCTTC.

This clone has more than one count but fewer than ten. The chain links TRBV6-5 to TRBJ1-1; D perhaps matches TRBD1 (6 bases). Germline V gene sequence: CDR1 MNHEY, CDR2 SVGAGI. V lost 4 bases and J 0 bases, leaving 12 bases between the germline ends. The CDR3 extends over 15 amino acids. CDR3 nucleotides: TGTGCCAGCAGTTCCACAGGGAGTGTGAACACTGAAGCTTTCTTT. This translates into CASSSTGSVNTEAFF.

The chain has TRBV28 and TRBJ1-4; 8 bases fit TRBD1. CDR1 is MDHEN and CDR2 is SYDVKM in the germline V gene. The CDR3 sequence is 15 residues long. Trimming cost V 5 bases and J 8 bases; bases outside gene matches: 10. CDR3 in amino acids: CASSTRQGAGEKLFF. The CDR3 coding sequence is TGTGCCAGCAGTACCCGGCAGGGGGCGGGGGAAAAACTGTTTTTT.

V and J are TRBV6-1 and TRBJ2-5; D uncertain. The CDR3 spans 13 residues. Germline V gene lookup returns CDR1 MNHNS and CDR2 SASEGT. The germline V and J ends were trimmed by 8 bases and 1 base, with 11 bases remaining between them. The CDR3: CASEKNSQETQYF. The CDR3 DNA follows: TGTGCCAGCGAAAAGAACAGCCAAGAGACCCAGTACTTC.